This T cell receptor (beta chain) was obtained from a study of identical twins. Of note for this clonotype: Its cognate antigen is unknown.

Germline V CDR1 and CDR2: LGHDT, YNNKEL (reference sequence). The V end lost 4 bases, the J end lost 2 bases, and 11 bases lay between the germline ends. The CDR3 is made up of 14 amino acids. Points from the study as a whole: For out-of-frame alpha sequences shared by twins, low generation probability was in excess.

Carrying unique molecular identifiers, the cDNA also gained a universal primer site through template switching. TCRdb itself ran the 5' RACE reads through MiXCR, one entry per CDR3 protein. The table shows 1.5 million to 2 million distinct CDR3 sequences, with around 29% occurring only once. What was sequenced was cord blood. The clonotype comes from a newborn girl in good health. The chain is built from TRBV3-1 and TRBJ1-2; D remains unclear. The chain's CDR3 is CASSPGSLNYGYTF. CDR3 in DNA: TGTGCCAGCAGCCCGGGGTCCCTAAACTATGGCTACACCTTC.